One and the same sample provided the 29 T cell receptor beta chains below, sequenced in a study of OX40 agonist ivuxolimab in advanced cancers. This table comes from immunoSEQ multiplex PCR, and its TCRdb copy is limited to in-frame clones, with some not included. There are about 69,000 clones in the sample; roughly 90% occur only once, and 0.25% to 0.3% lies in the top ten. Specimen: CD4+ or CD8+ T cells sorted from blood, collected in a trial of the OX40 agonist ivuxolimab. These receptors were collected from an adult with an advanced solid tumor such as melanoma, head and neck, liver or kidney cancer.

The V call is TRBV28, the J call TRBJ1-2; no definite D call. Trimming cost V 7 bases and J 7 bases, with 7 bases left between them. The CDR3 spans 10 residues. Per the germline V gene, CDR1 is MDHEN and CDR2 is SYDVKM. The CDR3 DNA reads as TGTGCCAGCAAAGGGCTTGGCTACACCTTC. As protein: CASKGLGYTF.

The CDR3 nucleotides are TGTGCCAGCAGCTTAAGGAGAAGCGGGGTTTTCAGGGCGGGAGGATTGCCGGAGACCCAGTACTTC. As protein: CASSLRRSGVFRAGGLPETQYF. The V gene is TRBV7-8, the J gene TRBJ2-5, with 8 bases fitting TRBD2. This CDR3 comprises 22 residues. V lost 2 bases to trimming and J lost 5 bases; unmatched junction nucleotides: 28. Germline V CDR1 and CDR2: SGHVS, FQNEAQ. The full variable domain, with the rest looked up from reference TRBV7-8 and TRBJ2-5, is GAGVSQSPRYKVAKRGQDVALRCDPISGHVSLFWYQQALGQGPEFLTYFQNEAQLDKSGLPSDRFFAERPEGSVSTLKIQRTQQEDSAVYLCASSLRRSGVFRAGGLPETQYFGPGTRLLVL.

This CDR3 reads CASSQGTVEQYF. The CDR3 DNA is TGTGCCAGCAGCCAAGGGACGGTCGAGCAGTACTTC. The genes are TRBV14 and TRBJ2-7; D is undetermined. V was shortened by 1 base and J by 6 bases, with 7 bases between the two germline ends. The CDR3 totals 12 residues. In germline, CDR1 is SGHDN, CDR2 FVKESK. The whole variable domain, filled in from reference TRBV14 and TRBJ2-7, reads EAGVTQFPSHSVIEKGQTVTLRCDPISGHDNLYWYRRVMGKEIKFLLHFVKESKQDESGMPNNRFLAERTGGTYSTLKVQPAELEDSGVYFCASSQGTVEQYFGPGTRLTVT.

Notes on this clone: Sequence at one end of the junction differs from germline and may be a read error. V usage is TRBV18 and J usage is TRBJ1-1, with D possibly being TRBD1 (5 bases). The germline V gene has CDR1 KGHSH and CDR2 LQKENI. The CDR3 has 13 amino acids. The CDR3 loop reads CAGSPVGATEAFF. The CDR3 DNA is TGTGCCGGCTCACCAGTAGGGGCCACTGAAGCTTTCTTT.

The J gene is TRBJ2-2, the V gene TRBV6-1, with D hard to call. CDR3 length equals 12 residues. Germline loops: CDR1 MNHNS, CDR2 SASEGT. The CDR3 region has the DNA TGTGCTCTGGAAGCGAACACCGGGGAGCTGTTTTTT. The encoded protein is CALEANTGELFF.

This chain links TRBV27 with TRBJ1-6; maybe TRBD1 (6 bases). V shed 5 bases and J shed 13 bases, with 18 bases lying between them. Germline CDR1 is MNHEY and CDR2 is SMNVEV (reference sequence). The CDR3 is 14 amino acids. The CDR3 DNA follows: TGTGCCAGCAGTCCACGGGACACGGTCATTCCCCTCCACTTT. Translation gives CASSPRDTVIPLHF.

V usage is TRBV14 and J usage is TRBJ1-2; TRBD1 matches 8 bases. The CDR3 has 18 residues. Germline V lookup: CDR1 SGHDN, CDR2 FVKESK. V shed 2 bases and J 4 bases; nucleotides not matched to a gene: 15. CDR3 residues: CASSQRLLTRGLGYGYTF. CDR3 nucleotides: TGTGCCAGCAGCCAAAGACTATTGACCAGGGGGCTTGGCTATGGCTACACCTTC.

This sequence joins TRBV6-6 and TRBJ1-5, with TRBD1 as a possible D gene (6 bases). V dropped 6 bases and J dropped 4 bases, with 13 bases sitting between them. The germline CDR1 and CDR2 sequences are MNHNY and SVGAGI (reference sequence). CDR3 length equals 14 residues. The CDR3 region has the DNA TGTGCCAGCAGGCCCGACAGGAGAAATCAGCCCCAGCATTTT. Residues: CASRPDRRNQPQHF.

The chain has TRBV7-9 and TRBJ2-2, with 11 bases aligning to TRBD2. V lost 4 bases, J lost 2 bases, and 9 bases stayed unmatched. The CDR3 loop spans 18 amino acids. CDR1 is SEHNR and CDR2 is FQNEAQ in the germline V gene (reference sequence). The DNA of the CDR3 is TGTGCCAGCAGCTCAAAGACTAGCGGGGTTCGTAACACCGGGGAGCTGTTTTTT. Its translation is CASSSKTSGVRNTGELFF.

This sequence joins TRBV5-1 and TRBJ1-5; D uncertain. The CDR3 extends over 14 amino acids. Germline-derived CDR1 and CDR2 are SGHRS and YFSETQ. The V gene lost 4 bases and the J gene lost 9 bases, with 17 bases spanning the gap. The CDR3 spells CASSPEGLGGPQHF. The CDR3 DNA reads as TGCGCCAGCAGCCCCGAGGGTCTGGGTGGGCCCCAGCATTTT.

The chain recombines TRBV19 with TRBJ2-3; D call uncertain. V lost 4 bases to trimming and J lost 5 bases, with 10 bases between them. Germline V gene lookup returns CDR1 LNHDA and CDR2 SQIVND (reference sequence). This CDR3 is 13 amino acids long. The CDR3 region has the DNA TGTGCCAGTAGTACATCTAGGGTAGATACGCAGTATTTT. The encoded protein is CASSTSRVDTQYF.

This CDR3 reads CASSGATSGSFRLGTDTQYF. The CDR3 DNA is TGTGCCAGTAGTGGAGCGACTAGCGGGAGCTTTAGGTTGGGCACAGATACGCAGTATTTT. The chain recombines TRBV19 with TRBJ2-3; TRBD2 aligns across 12 bases. V shed 5 bases, J shed 1 base, and the junction held 16 bases outside the gene matches. Germline CDR1 and CDR2: LNHDA and SQIVND (reference sequence). The CDR3 is 20 amino acids.

CDR3 nucleotide sequence: TGTGCCAGCAGCTTAGTTCAGGGTTGGGCCTACGAGCAGTACTTC. Protein: CASSLVQGWAYEQYF. The chain recombines TRBV11-2 with TRBJ2-7, with D possibly TRBD1 on 5 matching bases. The CDR3 consists of 15 residues. Germline V gene lookup returns CDR1 SGHAT and CDR2 FQNNGV. The V gene lost 1 base and the J gene lost 2 bases, with 12 bases spanning the gap.

This chain joins TRBV10-2 and TRBJ2-1; 10 nucleotides line up with TRBD2. From germline, CDR1 is WSHSY and CDR2 SAAADI. The CDR3 spans 16 residues. Trimming took 7 bases from V and 4 from J; bases not matched to a gene: 10. The DNA of the CDR3 is TGCGCCAGCAAAGTACCGGGACTAGCGAATTACAATGAGCAGTTCTTC. This codes for CASKVPGLANYNEQFF.

The chain has TRBV30 and TRBJ2-1; 9 nucleotides match TRBD2. The CDR3 length is 15 residues. The ends lost 3 bases at V and 6 bases at J; junction bases unmatched: 9. Germline-derived CDR1 and CDR2 are GTSNPN and SVGIG (reference sequence). CDR3 DNA: TGTGCCTGGAGCGGTGCCCTAGCGGGACCCAATGAGCAGTTCTTC. It encodes CAWSGALAGPNEQFF.

J is TRBJ2-7 and V is TRBV21-1; TRBD2, the table's D call, lacks a check against the DNA. TRBV21-1 is a recognized pseudogene. The CDR3 extends over 19 amino acids. The CDR3 nucleotides are TGTGCCAGCAGCATTTCGGGGGCGCCCTCAGCGGGAACACGGTACGAGCAGTACTTC. Protein: CASSISGAPSAGTRYEQYF.

The chain uses TRBV2 and TRBJ2-3; D is undetermined. Germline-derived CDR1 and CDR2 are SNHLY and FYNNEI. This CDR3 comprises 13 residues. V was cut by 7 bases and J by 2 bases, with 10 bases left in between. Written as DNA, the CDR3 is TGTGCCAGCAAAGGGATCGACACAGATACGCAGTATTTT. It yields the protein CASKGIDTDTQYF. The full variable domain, rest sourced from reference TRBV2 and TRBJ2-3, is EPEVTQTPSHQVTQMGQEVILRCVPISNHLYFYWYRQILGQKVEFLVSFYNNEISEKSEIFDDQFSVERPDGSNFTLKIRSTKLEDSAMYFCASKGIDTDTQYFGPGTRLTVL.

The rearrangement links TRBV4-1 to TRBJ2-7, with a tentative D call TRBD1 (5 bases). The CDR3 runs 16 residues. The germline V and J ends were trimmed by 3 bases and 5 bases, with 20 bases remaining between them. Germline CDR1 MGHRA, CDR2 YSYEKL. CDR3 protein: CASSHADVGARDEQYF. CDR3 nucleotide sequence: TGCGCCAGCAGCCACGCAGACGTAGGGGCCCGGGACGAGCAGTACTTC.

The chain combines TRBV2 with TRBJ2-3; D is unresolved. This CDR3 region has 11 residues. Germline CDR1 SNHLY, CDR2 FYNNEI. Trimming pared 9 bases from V and 6 bases from J, leaving 10 bases between. The CDR3 loop is CARSKGDTQYF. CDR3 nucleotide sequence: TGTGCCAGATCTAAAGGGGATACGCAGTATTTT.

The chain couples TRBV27 to TRBJ1-5; TRBD1 might be the D (5 bases). V was pared by 2 bases and J by 2 bases, with 10 bases between. The CDR3 is 15 amino acids. The germline V gene has CDR1 MNHEY and CDR2 SMNVEV (reference sequence). DNA for the CDR3: TGTGCCAGCAGTTTAACCAGGGACGGCAATCAGCCCCAGCATTTT. Its translation: CASSLTRDGNQPQHF.

The V gene is TRBV7-2, the J gene TRBJ2-3; TRBD2 matches at 7 bases. Trimming took 7 bases from V and 3 from J; bases not matched to a gene: 10. Germline assignment: CDR1 SGHTA and CDR2 FQGNSA. CDR3 size: 15 residues. The CDR3 sequence: CASTPAGVTTDTQYF. In nucleotides, the CDR3 is TGTGCCAGCACCCCGGCGGGAGTAACGACAGATACGCAGTATTTT.

In its sample, this clone was seen a few times. This chain connects TRBV7-6 to TRBJ1-2; D not resolved. CDR1 and CDR2 (germline): SGHVS, FNYEAQ. The CDR3 covers 14 residues. V was clipped by 1 base and J by 1 base, with 7 bases between them. CDR3 residues: CASSLGPDNYGYTF. The CDR3 DNA sequence: TGTGCCAGCAGCTTAGGTCCGGATAACTATGGCTACACCTTC.

This clone was seen only a few times. The chain carries TRBV18 and TRBJ1-2; 7 positions agree with TRBD1. Germline CDR1 is KGHSH and CDR2 is LQKENI. Trimming removed 1 base from V and 3 bases from J; junction bases left unmatched: 2. The CDR3 covers 14 residues. CDR3 sequence: CASSPLDRDYGYTF. DNA for the CDR3: TGTGCCAGCTCACCACTTGACAGGGACTATGGCTACACCTTC.

This chain joins TRBV19 and TRBJ2-3; unclear D gene. Germline CDR1 LNHDA, CDR2 SQIVND (reference sequence). Trimming shortened V by 2 bases and J by 4 bases, and 10 bases separated the two germline ends. CDR3 length: 14 amino acids. The CDR3 reads CASSISGPPDTQYF. The CDR3, as DNA: TGTGCCAGTAGTATATCCGGGCCCCCAGATACGCAGTATTTT.

The chain employs TRBV5-1 and TRBJ2-7; 8 nucleotides align to TRBD1. With V trimmed by 4 bases and J by 4 bases, 4 bases remained unmatched. CDR3 length equals 13 residues. Looked up from germline, CDR1 is SGHRS and CDR2 is YFSETQ. The CDR3 bases are TGCGCCAGCAGCCTGGACAGGGAGTACGAGCAGTACTTC. The encoded protein is CASSLDREYEQYF.

The CDR3, as DNA: TGTGCCAGTCACCTTGGGTCTGGAAACACCATATATTTT. Its translation: CASHLGSGNTIYF. This chain links TRBV27 with TRBJ1-3; no firm D call. V was trimmed by 9 bases and J by 1 base, leaving 10 bases between them. Germline CDR1 is MNHEY and CDR2 is SMNVEV (reference sequence). This CDR3 is built from 13 residues.

The chain carries TRBV5-1 and TRBJ2-2; D remains unclear. This CDR3 is built from 14 residues. The germline V gene encodes CDR1 SGHRS and CDR2 YFSETQ. The V and J ends lost 0 bases and 0 bases respectively, with 3 bases between them. For the CDR3, the DNA is TGCGCCAGCAGCTTGGCCGCGAACACCGGGGAGCTGTTTTTT. The encoded protein is CASSLAANTGELFF.

The chain joins TRBV7-9 to TRBJ1-2; no clear D. Germline CDR1 is SEHNR and CDR2 is FQNEAQ (reference sequence). Trimming pared 2 bases from V and 8 bases from J, leaving 9 bases between. CDR3 length: 12 amino acids. The CDR3 DNA reads as TGTGCCAGCAGCTTATTTGGTGGGGGCTACACCTTC. This sequence encodes CASSLFGGGYTF.

To note about this clone: Additional DNA sequences in this sample encode the identical CDR3. The V call is TRBV18, the J call TRBJ2-3; D not resolved. CDR1 and CDR2 from the germline V gene are KGHSH and LQKENI. V dropped 4 bases and J dropped 1 base, with 6 bases sitting between them. This CDR3 is 13 amino acids long. The DNA for the CDR3 is TGTGCCAGCTCACGCGGCGGCACAGATACGCAGTATTTT. This sequence encodes CASSRGGTDTQYF.